The 30 T cell receptor beta chains below all came from one sample that was sequenced in a study of OX40 agonist ivuxolimab in advanced cancers. The method was the immunoSEQ multiplex PCR assay. In TCRdb, the immuneACCESS table is reduced to in-frame sequences with V and J assigned. These tables do not hold every clone; where another copy was compared, an unresolved V gene accounts for under half, and the others remain unexplained. This sample comprises fewer than 25,000 clones, approximately 77% of them detected only once. Roughly a sixth of the sample belongs to the ten largest clones. The material sequenced was CD4+ or CD8+ T cells sorted from blood, taken in a trial of the OX40 agonist ivuxolimab. Receptor source: an adult with an advanced solid tumor such as melanoma, head and neck, liver or kidney cancer.

The V call is TRBV2, the J call TRBJ2-3; possibly TRBD1 for D (5 bases). Trimming shortened V by 6 bases and J by 2 bases, and 15 bases separated the two germline ends. Germline CDR1 and CDR2: SNHLY and FYNNEI. CDR3 size: 15 residues. This CDR3 reads CASSWIGAPTDTQYF. The CDR3 bases are TGTGCCAGCAGCTGGATTGGGGCACCCACAGATACGCAGTATTTT. Using reference TRBV2 and TRBJ2-3 for the parts outside the CDR3, the full variable domain is EPEVTQTPSHQVTQMGQEVILRCVPISNHLYFYWYRQILGQKVEFLVSFYNNEISEKSEIFDDQFSVERPDGSNFTLKIRSTKLEDSAMYFCASSWIGAPTDTQYFGPGTRLTVL.

This chain uses TRBV28 with TRBJ2-7; TRBD2 aligns across 9 bases. The germline CDR1 and CDR2 sequences are MDHEN and SYDVKM. The CDR3 runs to 14 residues. The trim removed 5 bases at V and 5 bases at J, leaving 7 bases unmatched. The DNA of the CDR3 is TGTGCCAGCAGTCCAATAGCGGGAGTGCACGAGCAGTACTTC. Residues: CASSPIAGVHEQYF. The full variable domain, its missing parts supplied by reference TRBV28 and TRBJ2-7, is DVKVTQSSRYLVKRTGEKVFLECVQDMDHENMFWYRQDPGLGLRLIYFSYDVKMKEKGDIPEGYSVSREKKERFSLILESASTNQTSMYLCASSPIAGVHEQYFGPGTRLTVT.

The V call is TRBV2, the J call TRBJ2-7, with D perhaps being TRBD1 or TRBD2 (5 bases each). This CDR3 region has 14 residues. From germline, CDR1 is SNHLY and CDR2 FYNNEI. Trimming took off 5 bases at V and 2 bases at J, with 13 bases between the two ends. The CDR3 spells CASSPGTATYEQYF. CDR3 DNA: TGTGCCAGCAGTCCCGGGACGGCCACCTACGAGCAGTACTTC.

This chain uses TRBV5-1 with TRBJ2-1; maybe TRBD2 (7 bases). This CDR3 spans 16 amino acids. Per the germline V gene, CDR1 is SGHRS and CDR2 is YFSETQ. The V gene lost 0 bases and the J gene lost 3 bases, with 13 bases spanning the gap. CDR3 sequence (DNA): TGCGCCAGCAGCTTGGCGCGGGGGCCCTTCTACAATGAGCAGTTCTTC. Translated, it gives CASSLARGPFYNEQFF.

The chain carries TRBV10-2 and TRBJ2-5; tentative D call: TRBD2 (6 bases). The CDR3 totals 14 residues. Per germline, CDR1 WSHSY and CDR2 SAAADI. Trimming cost V 7 bases and J 3 bases, with 15 bases left between them. The CDR3 region has the DNA TGCGCCAGCAACTTCCGGGGGTTGGAAGAGACCCAGTACTTC. Translation gives CASNFRGLEETQYF.

The chain employs TRBV15 and TRBJ1-4, with D maybe TRBD1 (5 bases). The CDR3 consists of 17 residues. The ends were cut back, 0 bases at V and 7 bases at J, with 18 bases in the middle. Germline CDR1 reads LNHNV; CDR2 reads YYDKDF (reference sequence). The CDR3 DNA sequence: TGTGCCACCAGCAGAGATCGGGGGGGTGGTGGTGGTGAAAAACTGTTTTTT. It yields the protein CATSRDRGGGGGEKLFF.

This clone was seen a few times. The chain uses TRBV7-3 and TRBJ2-1, with 10 bases fitting TRBD2. Germline V lookup: CDR1 SGHTA, CDR2 FQGTGA. The CDR3 covers 15 residues. V lost 4 bases and J lost 8; bases outside the gene matches: 8. The CDR3 DNA reads TGTGCCAGCAGCTCCATAGCGGGGGGCCAATATGAGCAGTTCTTC. Protein: CASSSIAGGQYEQFF.

This clone was seen more than once but under ten times. This rearrangement joins TRBV15 to TRBJ1-1, with a tentative D call TRBD1 (5 bases). The germline gives CDR1 LNHNV, CDR2 YYDKDF (reference sequence). V gave up 0 bases and J gave up 4 bases, with 9 bases separating them. The CDR3 spans 14 residues. CDR3 DNA: TGTGCCACCAGCAGAGATGGGGGGGGCACTGAAGCTTTCTTT. Protein product: CATSRDGGGTEAFF.

CDR3 sequence reads: CASSLYARSSTDTQYF. The CDR3 DNA reads TGTGCCAGCAGCTTATATGCGCGGTCTAGCACAGATACGCAGTATTTT. This chain links TRBV7-9 with TRBJ2-3; no clear D. Germline V lookup: CDR1 SEHNR, CDR2 FQNEAQ (reference sequence). The CDR3 sequence is 16 residues long. Trimming stripped 2 bases from V and 0 bases from J, with 12 bases between.

V usage is TRBV19 and J usage is TRBJ1-5; TRBD1 agrees at 10 bases. CDR1 LNHDA and CDR2 SQIVND come from the germline V gene (reference sequence). The CDR3 is 15 amino acids. V was pared by 5 bases and J by 5 bases, with 6 bases of the junction left unmatched. CDR3 sequence: CASSSGQGVHQPQHF. DNA for the CDR3: TGTGCCAGTAGTTCCGGACAGGGGGTCCATCAGCCCCAGCATTTT.

The rearrangement links TRBV5-1 to TRBJ2-7; the D gene is possibly TRBD2 (6 bases). The germline gives CDR1 SGHRS, CDR2 YFSETQ. The CDR3 is 13 amino acids. Trimming took off 3 bases at V and 2 bases at J, with 9 bases between the two ends. The CDR3 DNA follows: TGCGCCAGCAGCTCCTCGGGGGCCTACGAGCAGTACTTC. Protein: CASSSSGAYEQYF.

J is TRBJ2-1 and V is TRBV27; D gene ambiguous. The germline V and J ends were trimmed by 2 bases and 7 bases, with 0 bases remaining between them. The CDR3 spans 10 residues. Germline V gives CDR1 MNHEY, CDR2 SMNVEV (reference sequence). DNA for the CDR3: TGTGCCAGCAGTTTAAATGAGCAGTTCTTC. Translating gives CASSLNEQFF.

This clone showed up just once. The chain has TRBV7-6 and TRBJ2-3, with 9 bases lining up with TRBD2. This CDR3 is built from 14 residues. After removal of 1 base from V and 4 bases from J, the junction contained 0 bases not matched to a gene. The germline CDR1 and CDR2 sequences are SGHVS and FNYEAQ. CDR3 in DNA: TGTGCCAGCAGCTTAGGCGGGGGGGCAGATACGCAGTATTTT. This encodes CASSLGGGADTQYF.

A single count supports this clone. V is TRBV7-8 and J is TRBJ1-2; possibly TRBD1 for D (6 bases). Germline CDR1 and CDR2: SGHVS and FQNEAQ. Deletions cut 8 bases from V and 1 base from J, with 17 bases between. The CDR3 sequence is 15 residues long. CDR3 in DNA: TGTGCCAGCGGGGGGCACACAGACAGTAACTATGGCTACACCTTC. Translated: CASGGHTDSNYGYTF.

The genes are TRBV2 and TRBJ1-1; D might be TRBD1 (5 bases). Germline-derived CDR1 and CDR2 are SNHLY and FYNNEI. Trimming pared 4 bases from V and 1 base from J, leaving 10 bases between. The CDR3 is 14 residues long. The CDR3 nucleotides read TGTGCCAGCAGTGGGGGGAACTGGAACACTGAAGCTTTCTTT. Encoded protein: CASSGGNWNTEAFF.

The chain uses TRBV13 and TRBJ2-5; D possibly corresponds to TRBD2 (6 bases). Germline loops: CDR1 PRHDT, CDR2 FYEKMQ (reference sequence). The CDR3 has 13 amino acids. The V end was cut by 3 bases, the J end by 3 bases, with 8 bases between. CDR3 in amino acids: CASSLGLEETQYF. CDR3 DNA: TGTGCCAGCAGCTTGGGACTTGAAGAGACCCAGTACTTC.

The rearrangement uses TRBV27 and TRBJ2-1; 10 bases map to TRBD2. J gave up 1 base and V 5 bases, and 8 bases lay outside the gene matches. The CDR3 has 17 amino acids. In germline, CDR1 is MNHEY, CDR2 SMNVEV (reference sequence). CDR3 in DNA: TGTGCCAGCAGTCTCGCCTCACTAGCGGGGTCCTACAATGAGCAGTTCTTC. It codes for CASSLASLAGSYNEQFF.

This clone showed up just a few times. The genes are TRBV4-1 and TRBJ2-7; D is unclear. The germline V and J ends were trimmed by 0 bases and 2 bases, with 14 bases remaining between them. CDR1 is MGHRA and CDR2 is YSYEKL in the germline V gene. The CDR3 length is 16 residues. In DNA, the CDR3 is TGCGCCAGCAGCCAAGAGGCGACTCCTCGTCCCTACGAGCAGTACTTC. Translated: CASSQEATPRPYEQYF.

This chain links TRBV7-3 with TRBJ2-5; D gene unclear. The V and J ends lost 5 bases and 5 bases respectively, with 15 bases between them. Germline lookup yields CDR1 SGHTA and CDR2 FQGTGA. The CDR3 is made up of 14 amino acids. The CDR3 loop is CASSPTANRETQYF. Here the CDR3 DNA reads TGTGCCAGCAGCCCCACCGCAAACCGGGAGACCCAGTACTTC.

V gene TRBV4-2 combines with J gene TRBJ2-1, with D possibly TRBD2 on 7 matching bases. From germline, CDR1 is LGHNA and CDR2 YNFKEQ. The V gene lost 0 bases and the J gene lost 4 bases, with 13 bases spanning the gap. CDR3 size: 16 residues. CDR3 nucleotide sequence: TGTGCCAGCAGCCAAGAAGGGGGGGGAACTTACAATGAGCAGTTCTTC. It encodes CASSQEGGGTYNEQFF.

The chain has TRBV9 and TRBJ2-3; D call uncertain. V gave up 2 bases and J gave up 3 bases, with 4 bases separating them. From germline, CDR1 is SGDLS and CDR2 YYNGEE. This CDR3 has 12 residues. CDR3: CASSVRTDTQYF. CDR3 DNA: TGTGCCAGCAGCGTCAGGACAGATACGCAGTATTTT.

This chain joins TRBV4-3 and TRBJ1-6; D is unclear. Germline loops: CDR1 LGHNA, CDR2 YSLEER. Trimming pared 0 bases from V and 14 bases from J, leaving 11 bases between. The CDR3 loop spans 13 amino acids. The CDR3 sequence: CASSQDLRGTLHF. The CDR3 DNA reads as TGCGCCAGCAGCCAAGATCTACGGGGTACCCTCCACTTT.

This clone was seen only a few times. The chain is built from TRBV19 and TRBJ2-1, with 8 bases that match TRBD2. CDR1 LNHDA and CDR2 SQIVND come from the germline V gene (reference sequence). V shed 3 bases and J 0 bases; nucleotides not matched to a gene: 13. The CDR3 extends over 19 amino acids. The DNA for the CDR3 is TGTGCCAGTAGTATTCGGCAAGGGGCGGGAGGTTTCTCCTACAATGAGCAGTTCTTC. It specifies CASSIRQGAGGFSYNEQFF.

The chain is built from TRBV7-5 and TRBJ2-7; the table's D gene call, TRBD1, was not cross checked with the DNA. TRBV7-5 is labeled a pseudogene. CDR3 size: 15 residues. Here the CDR3 reads CARSLDRGSSYEQYF. In DNA, the CDR3 is TGTGCCAGAAGCCTTGACAGGGGAAGCTCCTACGAGCAGTACTTC.

V and J are TRBV6-5 and TRBJ1-1; D is unresolved. The germline V gene has CDR1 MNHEY and CDR2 SVGAGI. The CDR3 runs 10 residues. Trimming cost V 7 bases and J 6 bases, with 6 bases left between them. The CDR3 is CASIGAEAFF. CDR3 coding DNA: TGTGCCAGCATAGGCGCTGAAGCTTTCTTT.

The chain carries TRBV2 and TRBJ2-1, with 10 nucleotides matching TRBD2. Trimming removed 1 base from V and 8 bases from J; junction bases left unmatched: 5. CDR3 length: 15 residues. Germline-derived CDR1 and CDR2 are SNHLY and FYNNEI. This chain's CDR3 is CASSEGSGGPHEQFF. The CDR3, as DNA: TGTGCCAGCAGTGAAGGTAGCGGGGGGCCCCATGAGCAGTTCTTC.

This clone rates as medium-sized (0.01 to 0.1%). This chain links TRBV29-1 with TRBJ2-5, with TRBD2 as a possible D gene (5 bases). Trimming pared 1 base from V and 4 bases from J, leaving 19 bases between. Germline CDR1 and CDR2: SQVTM and ANQGSEA. This CDR3 is built from 16 residues. The chain's CDR3 is CSVEGLTGKTGETQYF. CDR3 coding DNA: TGCAGCGTTGAAGGCTTGACGGGGAAAACGGGAGAGACCCAGTACTTC.

This sequence joins TRBV19 and TRBJ2-7, with 8 bases identical to TRBD1. CDR3 length: 14 residues. The germline V gene encodes CDR1 LNHDA and CDR2 SQIVND (reference sequence). The ends lost 0 bases at V and 2 bases at J; junction bases unmatched: 0. CDR3: CASSIEDRAYEQYF. The CDR3 nucleotides read TGTGCCAGTAGTATAGAGGACAGGGCCTACGAGCAGTACTTC. Looking up the rest from reference TRBV19 and TRBJ2-7 gives the full variable domain: DGGITQSPKYLFRKEGQNVTLSCEQNLNHDAMYWYRQDPGQGLRLIYYSQIVNDFQKGDIAEGYSVSREKKESFPLTVTSAQKNPTAFYLCASSIEDRAYEQYFGPGTRLTVT.

This clone was seen repeatedly, ten times or more. The V gene is TRBV25-1, the J gene TRBJ2-7; 7 bases are a match to TRBD1. The CDR3 length is 12 residues. Germline V gene lookup returns CDR1 MGHDK and CDR2 SYGVNS. J gave up 7 bases and V 5 bases, and 5 bases lay outside the gene matches. The DNA for the CDR3 is TGTGCCAGCAGTTCACAGGGGTGGGAGCAGTACTTC. This sequence encodes CASSSQGWEQYF.

The rearrangement uses TRBV19 and TRBJ2-7; the match to TRBD1 covers 8 bases. Germline V gene lookup returns CDR1 LNHDA and CDR2 SQIVND (reference sequence). The V gene end was trimmed by 5 bases and the J gene end by 4 bases; junction bases not matched to a gene: 7. The CDR3 length is 14 residues. The CDR3 coding sequence is TGTGCCAGTAGTGCCCGACAGGGGTGGTACGAGCAGTACTTC. Its translation: CASSARQGWYEQYF.